The T cell receptor beta chain described here comes from a study of blood T cell repertoires in COVID-19. Profiled with immunoSEQ multiplex PCR; TCRdb holds only in-frame clones, not every one. The sample lists over 85,000 clones; about 90% were seen once. Between the trimmed V and J ends, which lost 3 bases and 0 bases, there was a span of 11 bases. CDR1 and CDR2 from the germline V gene are SEHNR and FQNEAQ (reference sequence). The CDR3 runs to 16 residues. The sample comprised peripheral blood. The chain employs TRBV7-9 and TRBJ2-2; maybe TRBD2 (5 bases). The receptor was isolated from a man between 18 and 29 years old with acute or convalescent COVID-19. The CDR3, as DNA: TGTGCCAGCAGCTTCAGAGCGGCCACGAACACCGGGGAGCTGTTTTTT. Its translation: CASSFRAATNTGELFF.